This TCR beta chain was sequenced in a study of blood T cell repertoires in COVID-19. V lost 5 bases and J lost 5; bases outside the gene matches: 6. The CDR3 totals 13 residues. Germline V gene lookup returns CDR1 GTSNPN and CDR2 SVGIG (reference sequence). In the study's own analysis: The assay estimated nucleated cells by amplifying reference gene primers. Repertoires were generated with immunoSEQ multiplex PCR, while TCRdb's copy carries only in-frame clones and drops some. The DNA gave D and trimming, while V, J and clone size come from that table. Here the sample spans tens of thousands of clones, about nine tenths being singletons.

The chain carries TRBV30 and TRBJ2-3; 8 bases map to TRBD2. Sequenced input: peripheral blood. This TCR was recovered from a woman aged 45-60 years with active or convalescent COVID-19. This chain's CDR3 is CAWVAGSGDTQYF. CDR3 bases: TGTGCCTGGGTAGCGGGGTCTGGAGATACGCAGTATTTT.